Below, one T cell receptor (beta chain) is given with its context. Its matching antigen is unknown. The CDR3 totals 14 residues. Germline V gene lookup returns CDR1 MGHRA and CDR2 YSYEKL. This specimen comes from a study of T cells expressing NK-cell markers. General study findings and limits: Several of the donors also had these clonotypes leading their CD3+CD56-NKG2C+ fraction.

From its re-call of the 5' RACE reads, TCRdb lists each CDR3 protein once, without DNA. This sample's table reports 500,000 to 700,000 distinct CDR3 sequences. The sample comprised blood T cells: a sorted CD56 or NKG2C T cell subset, CD4+ or CD8+ T cells, or bulk PBMC T cells (not recorded which). This sequence originates from a man aged 18 to 29 in good health. The chain links TRBV4-1 to TRBJ1-1. CDR3 sequence: CASSQGIRGTEAFF.